Below are 28 T cell receptor beta chains sequenced from a single sample in a study of blood T cell repertoires in COVID-19. Clones were read by immunoSEQ multiplex PCR, and TCRdb kept only the in-frame ones, dropping some. In the table there are hundreds of thousands of clones, approximately 92% of which are singletons. The sequencing input was peripheral blood. Every receptor here comes from a man aged 18 to 30 with COVID-19, enrolled during active disease.

This chain connects TRBV6-2 or TRBV6-3 to TRBJ2-5; 7 bases map to TRBD2. There are 16 residues in the CDR3. Trimming took 6 bases from V and 5 from J; bases not matched to a gene: 15. Germline loops: CDR1 MNHEY, CDR2 SVGEGT. CDR3 in amino acids: CASRPISAGDGETQYF. CDR3 nucleotide sequence: TGTGCCAGCAGGCCTATAAGCGCGGGAGACGGGGAGACCCAGTACTTC.

V is TRBV18 and J is TRBJ2-1, with D tentatively TRBD1 (6 bases). The CDR3 has 16 residues. Germline-derived CDR1 and CDR2 are KGHSH and LQKENI. Trimming left V 0 bases short and J 7 bases short, with 16 bases between. DNA for the CDR3: TGTGCCAGCTCACCACCTCAGGGGAGAAGAGGAAATGAGCAGTTCTTC. It encodes CASSPPQGRRGNEQFF.

The chain uses TRBV11-2 and TRBJ2-7, with TRBD1 matching 8 bases. Germline V gene lookup returns CDR1 SGHAT and CDR2 FQNNGV. This CDR3 contains 14 residues. J lost 5 bases, V lost 4 bases, and 7 bases had no gene match. For the CDR3, the DNA is TGTGCCAGCAGCTCGACGACAGGGGTAAACGAGCAGTACTTC. Protein: CASSSTTGVNEQYF.

The chain recombines TRBV6-5 with TRBJ1-4; D possibly corresponds to TRBD1 (6 bases). The germline V and J ends were trimmed by 6 bases and 7 bases, with 15 bases remaining between them. The CDR3 covers 14 residues. Germline V gene data show CDR1 as MNHEY and CDR2 as SVGAGI. The chain's CDR3 is CASSGTGSGEKLFF. DNA for the CDR3: TGTGCCAGCAGCGGAACAGGGTCCGGTGAAAAACTGTTTTTT.

Only one count was recorded for this clone. This chain connects TRBV19 to TRBJ2-3; the D is unclear. Per germline, CDR1 LNHDA and CDR2 SQIVND (reference sequence). Trimming took 3 bases from V and 0 from J, leaving 7 bases between them. The CDR3 has 14 residues. The CDR3 reads CASSIRISTDTQYF. The CDR3 DNA follows: TGTGCCAGTAGTATCCGTATCAGCACAGATACGCAGTATTTT. Looking up the rest from reference TRBV19 and TRBJ2-3 gives the full variable domain: DGGITQSPKYLFRKEGQNVTLSCEQNLNHDAMYWYRQDPGQGLRLIYYSQIVNDFQKGDIAEGYSVSREKKESFPLTVTSAQKNPTAFYLCASSIRISTDTQYFGPGTRLTVL.

The CDR3, as DNA: TGTGCCAGCAGCTTAGGGCCCAGGGGTTCACCCCTCCACTTT. It yields the protein CASSLGPRGSPLHF. The rearrangement joins TRBV7-9 to TRBJ1-6, with TRBD1 as a possible D gene (6 bases). Germline V CDR1 and CDR2: SEHNR, FQNEAQ (reference sequence). V was trimmed by 1 base and J by 9 bases, leaving 10 bases between them. The CDR3 has 14 residues. The full variable domain, in which reference TRBV7-9 and TRBJ1-6 provide the parts outside the CDR3, is DTGVSQNPRHKITKRGQNVTFRCDPISEHNRLYWYRQTLGQGPEFLTYFQNEAQLEKSRLLSDRFSAERPKGSFSTLEIQRTEQGDSAMYLCASSLGPRGSPLHFGNGTRLTVT.

The chain combines TRBV18 with TRBJ1-4; weak D call: TRBD1 (5 bases). Germline-derived CDR1 and CDR2 are KGHSH and LQKENI. The CDR3 has 14 residues. The germline V and J ends were trimmed by 3 bases and 0 bases, with 5 bases remaining between them. In nucleotides, the CDR3 is TGTGCCAGCTCACCCAGGGCAACTAATGAAAAACTGTTTTTT. Protein product: CASSPRATNEKLFF.

The chain recombines TRBV24-1 with TRBJ1-2; D gene unclear. The CDR3 runs to 16 residues. The V gene's germline CDR1 is KGHDR and CDR2 SFDVKD. V shed 3 bases and J shed 0 bases, with 13 bases lying between them. As DNA, the CDR3 is TGTGCCACCAGTGATCCCCGACGAGACTCTAACTATGGCTACACCTTC. It codes for CATSDPRRDSNYGYTF.

The rearrangement uses TRBV9 and TRBJ1-6; D ambiguous. Germline V CDR1 and CDR2: SGDLS, YYNGEE. Trimming cost V 3 bases and J 7 bases, with 5 bases left between them. CDR3 length: 12 amino acids. Here the CDR3 reads CASSAVNSPLHF. Here the CDR3 DNA reads TGTGCCAGCAGCGCCGTAAATTCACCCCTCCACTTT.

The chain couples TRBV16 to TRBJ2-7; D might be TRBD2 (6 bases). CDR3 length: 17 residues. Trimming took 0 bases from V and 1 from J, leaving 16 bases between them. CDR1 is KGHSY, CDR2 FQNENV, per germline. The CDR3 loop is CASSQSSGLARSYEQYF. Written as DNA, the CDR3 is TGTGCCAGCAGCCAATCCTCGGGGCTAGCGCGTTCCTACGAGCAGTACTTC. The whole variable domain, remainder taken from reference TRBV16 and TRBJ2-7, is GEEVAQTPKHLVRGEGQKAKLYCAPIKGHSYVFWYQQVLKNEFKFLISFQNENVFDETGMPKERFSAKCLPNSPCSLEIQATKLEDSAVYFCASSQSSGLARSYEQYFGPGTRLTVT.

V gene TRBV6-2 or TRBV6-3 combines with J gene TRBJ1-1; the D gene is possibly TRBD1 (5 bases). Germline loops: CDR1 MNHEY, CDR2 SVGEGT. V was cut by 0 bases and J by 5 bases, with 7 bases left in between. The CDR3 has 13 amino acids. The CDR3 coding sequence is TGTGCCAGCAGTTACTCTCAGGGTACTGAAGCTTTCTTT. Its protein is CASSYSQGTEAFF.

V and J are TRBV28 and TRBJ2-5, with 8 bases matching TRBD2. CDR1 MDHEN and CDR2 SYDVKM come from the germline V gene. Trimming at V came to 3 bases and at J to 3 bases, leaving 6 bases not matched to a gene. The CDR3 consists of 15 residues. The CDR3 coding sequence is TGTGCCAGCAGTTTCACTAGCGGTCGGGAAGAGACCCAGTACTTC. Encoded protein: CASSFTSGREETQYF.

J is TRBJ1-5 and V is TRBV7-8; D not resolved. Per the germline V gene, CDR1 is SGHVS and CDR2 is FQNEAQ. The germline V and J ends were trimmed by 7 bases and 2 bases, with 12 bases remaining between them. The CDR3 length is 14 residues. The CDR3 region has the DNA TGTGCCAGCACCGGGAGGCCTGGCAATCAGCCCCAGCATTTT. Translated, it gives CASTGRPGNQPQHF.

This rearrangement joins TRBV6-6 to TRBJ1-2, with D possibly TRBD1 on 5 matching bases. The CDR3 consists of 15 residues. Looked up from germline, CDR1 is MNHNY and CDR2 is SVGAGI (reference sequence). Trimming left V 5 bases short and J 4 bases short, with 17 bases between. The DNA of the CDR3 is TGTGCCAGCAGTACCTCTGGCAGGGCCCCCTATGGCTACACCTTC. Amino acid sequence: CASSTSGRAPYGYTF.

Written as DNA, the CDR3 is TGTGCCAGCTCCCAGGTGGGAGACGAAAAACTGTTTTTT. Translation gives CASSQVGDEKLFF. The chain employs TRBV2 and TRBJ1-4; D unclear. Germline V lookup: CDR1 SNHLY, CDR2 FYNNEI. The CDR3 totals 13 residues. V gave up 8 bases and J gave up 8 bases, with 15 bases separating them.

This clone was counted a single time. The rearrangement links TRBV18 to TRBJ2-7; TRBD2 aligns across 7 bases. The V and J ends lost 2 bases and 0 bases, in that order; junction bases with no gene match: 7. The germline V gene has CDR1 KGHSH and CDR2 LQKENI. The CDR3 sequence is 16 residues long. The CDR3 nucleotides are TGTGCCAGCTCACCATTGATGGGGGGGTCCTCCTACGAGCAGTACTTC. Encoded protein: CASSPLMGGSSYEQYF.

In its sample, this clone was seen once. The chain employs TRBV7-5 and TRBJ2-7; the tabulated D call, TRBD1, remains unverified against the DNA. TRBV7-5 is assigned pseudogene status. The CDR3 length is 15 residues. The CDR3 here is CVRSIRQGRPYEQYF. CDR3 DNA: TGTGTCAGAAGCATCCGACAGGGCCGCCCCTACGAGCAGTACTTC.

This clone was found once. The chain uses TRBV20-1 and TRBJ2-7, with TRBD2 identical over 9 bases. J was trimmed by 3 bases and V by 3 bases; bases with no gene match: 6. Germline V lookup: CDR1 DFQATT, CDR2 SNEGSKA (reference sequence). This CDR3 has 14 amino acids. The DNA of the CDR3 is TGCAGTGCTAGTTTGCGGGGGGGGTTCTACGAGCAGTACTTC. Residues: CSASLRGGFYEQYF.

This rearrangement joins TRBV2 to TRBJ2-2, with 7 bases aligning to TRBD2. Germline values: CDR1 SNHLY, CDR2 FYNNEI. The length of the CDR3 is 15 residues. Germline trimming cut 6 bases from V and 1 base from J; bases unmatched to any gene: 5. CDR3 DNA: TGTGCCAGCAGGGGGGTAGCGGGGAACACCGGGGAGCTGTTTTTT. It codes for CASRGVAGNTGELFF.

V and J are TRBV2 and TRBJ1-5, with a weak D call TRBD1 (5 bases). Trimming cost V 4 bases and J 0 bases, with 28 bases left between them. The CDR3 is 21 residues long. CDR1 is SNHLY, CDR2 FYNNEI, per germline. CDR3 sequence (DNA): TGTGCCAGCAGTGGAAGGAGTGTAACGGAACAGGCCCTTCGTAGCAATCAGCCCCAGCATTTT. This sequence encodes CASSGRSVTEQALRSNQPQHF. Variable domain in full (rest from reference TRBV2 and TRBJ1-5): EPEVTQTPSHQVTQMGQEVILRCVPISNHLYFYWYRQILGQKVEFLVSFYNNEISEKSEIFDDQFSVERPDGSNFTLKIRSTKLEDSAMYFCASSGRSVTEQALRSNQPQHFGDGTRLSIL.

This chain links TRBV5-1 with TRBJ1-2; possibly TRBD1 for D (6 bases). The CDR3 runs 13 residues. CDR1 SGHRS and CDR2 YFSETQ come from the germline V gene. V was trimmed by 2 bases and J by 7 bases, leaving 12 bases between them. CDR3 residues: CASSLTGSPGYTF. In DNA, the CDR3 is TGCGCCAGCAGCTTAACAGGGAGTCCTGGCTACACCTTC.

The chain links TRBV5-1 to TRBJ2-3, with a possible D match to TRBD2 (5 bases). In germline, CDR1 is SGHRS, CDR2 YFSETQ. Trimming left V 0 bases short and J 1 base short, with 12 bases between. The CDR3 has 16 amino acids. The chain's CDR3 is CASSLGGPRGTDTQYF. CDR3 in DNA: TGCGCCAGCAGCTTGGGAGGGCCCCGGGGCACAGATACGCAGTATTTT.

V is TRBV5-1 and J is TRBJ2-5; 8 positions match TRBD2. Germline CDR1 is SGHRS and CDR2 is YFSETQ. This CDR3 has 14 residues. Trimming cost V 4 bases and J 3 bases; bases outside gene matches: 5. The CDR3 loop is CASSPFGGEETQYF. The CDR3, as DNA: TGCGCCAGCAGCCCATTCGGGGGGGAAGAGACCCAGTACTTC.

The rearrangement links TRBV27 to TRBJ2-2, with D maybe TRBD2 (6 bases). The CDR3 is 14 amino acids. Germline V gene lookup returns CDR1 MNHEY and CDR2 SMNVEV (reference sequence). V lost 6 bases to trimming and J lost 0 bases, with 8 bases between them. CDR3 loop: CASSPGANTGELFF. The CDR3 region has the DNA TGTGCCAGCAGCCCGGGGGCGAACACCGGGGAGCTGTTTTTT.

This sequence joins TRBV19 and TRBJ2-7, with 7 bases identical to TRBD1. CDR3 size: 16 residues. The germline V gene has CDR1 LNHDA and CDR2 SQIVND (reference sequence). V dropped 0 bases and J dropped 2; count of bases not matched to a gene: 7. The DNA for the CDR3 is TGTGCCAGTAGTATAGAGGGGAGACAGGGCGCCTACGAGCAGTACTTC. Translation gives CASSIEGRQGAYEQYF.

The rearrangement links TRBV6-5 to TRBJ1-2, with 9 positions matching TRBD1. The J segment lost 7 bases and the V segment lost 6 bases, leaving 6 bases of the junction unmatched. The CDR3 contains 13 residues. The germline V gene has CDR1 MNHEY and CDR2 SVGAGI. CDR3 residues: CASSPQGATGYTF. The CDR3 region has the DNA TGTGCCAGCAGCCCACAGGGGGCGACTGGCTACACCTTC.

The chain employs TRBV5-1 and TRBJ1-1; D is unclear. The CDR3 totals 13 residues. Germline assignment: CDR1 SGHRS and CDR2 YFSETQ. The V end was cut by 4 bases, the J end by 3 bases, with 10 bases between. This CDR3 is CASSAGWDTEAFF. CDR3 coding DNA: TGCGCCAGCAGCGCCGGGTGGGACACTGAAGCTTTCTTT.

The V call is TRBV20-1, the J call TRBJ1-1; possibly TRBD1 for D (5 bases). The CDR3 is 11 residues long. The germline gives CDR1 DFQATT, CDR2 SNEGSKA (reference sequence). V shed 5 bases and J shed 4 bases, with 8 bases lying between them. The CDR3 protein is CSAWGGTEAFF. The CDR3 bases are TGCAGTGCTTGGGGGGGCACTGAAGCTTTCTTT.